This T cell receptor (beta chain) was obtained from a study of beta chain features in type 1 diabetes. Study results and limitations: Among patients, naive, central memory and Treg TCRB repertoires appeared more similar than among healthy donors. In all four CD4+ subsets, TCRB CDR3 length was significantly, moderately reduced in type 1 diabetes. Lower insertion and higher deletion counts appeared at VDJ junctions in type 1 diabetes patients.

Notes on this clone: As yet, its antigen is unknown.

V was pared by 2 bases and J by 7 bases, with 3 bases between. Germline CDR1 is MDHEN and CDR2 is SYDVKM. The CDR3 totals 12 residues. Every bit of the isolated RNA underwent reverse transcription, so sequencing read expressed TCRB transcripts. The repertoire was sequenced with immunoSEQ multiplex PCR; TCRdb's copy has only in-frame clones and lacks some. Found here are over 300,000 clones, 9.3% of them singletons; the top ten hold around 1%. The chain recombines TRBV28 with TRBJ1-6; D uncertain. The sequence was obtained from a man aged 30-40 years with type 1 diabetes. The sequencing input was central memory CD4+ T cells from blood. CDR3 nucleotide sequence: TGTGCCAGCAGTTTACCAAATTCACCCCTCCACTTT. It specifies CASSLPNSPLHF.